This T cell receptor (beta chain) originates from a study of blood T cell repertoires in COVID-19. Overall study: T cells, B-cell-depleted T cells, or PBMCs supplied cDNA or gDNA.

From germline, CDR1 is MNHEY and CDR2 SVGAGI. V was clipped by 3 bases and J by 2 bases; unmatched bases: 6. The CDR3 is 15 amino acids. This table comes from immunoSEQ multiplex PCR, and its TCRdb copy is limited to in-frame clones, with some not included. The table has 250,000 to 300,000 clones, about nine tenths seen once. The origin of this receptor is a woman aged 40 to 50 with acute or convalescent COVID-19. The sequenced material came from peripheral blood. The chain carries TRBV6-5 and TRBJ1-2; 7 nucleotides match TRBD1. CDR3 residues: CASSYTTGANYGYTF. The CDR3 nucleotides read TGTGCCAGCAGTTATACCACAGGGGCAAACTATGGCTACACCTTC.